This record covers a single TCR beta chain. Using immunoSEQ multiplex PCR, the repertoire was profiled, and TCRdb retains in-frame clones only, with some absent. Among tens of thousands of clones listed, around 88% were seen once. The sample comes from a study of T cell changes during pregnancy in multiple sclerosis. This CDR3 is 15 amino acids long. The germline V gene encodes CDR1 LNHDA and CDR2 SQIVND (reference sequence). V lost 5 bases, J lost 6 bases, and 7 bases stayed unmatched. Here the sequenced sample was CD4+ T cells from peripheral blood mononuclear cells, taken in the first trimester of pregnancy. The receptor's source is a female donor in good health, enrolled as a control in a pregnancy study. The gene calls are TRBV19 and TRBJ2-3, with 11 positions matching TRBD1. CDR3 sequence: CASSYRTGGWDTQYF. The CDR3 nucleotides are TGTGCCAGTAGTTACCGGACAGGGGGCTGGGATACGCAGTATTTT.